In this sample, the clone carrying this T cell receptor beta chain turned up a few times. This sample is part of a study of patients and donors after allogeneic stem cell transplantation. From germline, CDR1 is ENHRY and CDR2 SYGVKD. This CDR3 spans 12 amino acids. Trimming shortened V by 10 bases and J by 4 bases, and 13 bases separated the two germline ends. Via MiXCR, TCRdb re-called the RT-PCR reads, giving one row per CDR3 protein. The data hold roughly 940,000 distinct CDR3 sequences, with roughly 17% observed a single time. The receptor was derived from a human donor who was either an allogeneic HSCT recipient or a stem cell or donor lymphocyte infusion donor (not recorded which). It is not recorded whose cells these are; they may come from a transplant donor. Sequencing used blood, either unsorted or a sorted T cell fraction (not recorded which). This rearrangement joins TRBV10-3 to TRBJ1-2; a weak D match, TRBD1 (6 bases). The CDR3 DNA reads as TGTGCCACCGGGGCAGGGGTCTATGGCTACACCTTC. Its translation is CATGAGVYGYTF.